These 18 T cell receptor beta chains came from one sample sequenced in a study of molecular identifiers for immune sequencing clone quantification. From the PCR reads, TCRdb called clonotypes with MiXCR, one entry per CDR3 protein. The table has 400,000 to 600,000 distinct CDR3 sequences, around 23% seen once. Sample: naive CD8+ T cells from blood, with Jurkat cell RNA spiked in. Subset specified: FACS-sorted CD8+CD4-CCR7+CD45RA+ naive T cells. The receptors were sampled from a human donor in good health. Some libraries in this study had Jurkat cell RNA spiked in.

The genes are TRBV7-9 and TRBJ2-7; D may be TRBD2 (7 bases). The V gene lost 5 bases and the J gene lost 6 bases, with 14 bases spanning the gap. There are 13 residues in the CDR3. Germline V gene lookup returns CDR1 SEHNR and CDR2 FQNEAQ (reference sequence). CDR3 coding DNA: TGTGCCAGCAGCGCCGGGGGGCCAAGCGAGCAGTACTTC. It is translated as CASSAGGPSEQYF.

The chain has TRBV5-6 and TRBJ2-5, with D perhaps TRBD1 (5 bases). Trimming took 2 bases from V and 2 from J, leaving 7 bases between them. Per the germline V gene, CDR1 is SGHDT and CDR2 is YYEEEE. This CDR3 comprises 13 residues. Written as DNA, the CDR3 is TGTGCCAGCAGCTTTCAGGGTCAAGAGACCCAGTACTTC. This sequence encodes CASSFQGQETQYF.

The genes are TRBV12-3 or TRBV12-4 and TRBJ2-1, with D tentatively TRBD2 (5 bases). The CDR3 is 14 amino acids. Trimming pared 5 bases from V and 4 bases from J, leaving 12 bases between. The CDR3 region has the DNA TGTGCCAGCAGTATACCCGGGAATTACAATGAGCAGTTCTTC. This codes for CASSIPGNYNEQFF.

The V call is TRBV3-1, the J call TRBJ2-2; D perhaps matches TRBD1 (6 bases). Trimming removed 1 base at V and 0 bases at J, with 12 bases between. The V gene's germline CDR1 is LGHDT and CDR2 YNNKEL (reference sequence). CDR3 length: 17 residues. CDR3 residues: CASSQAYRVANTGELFF. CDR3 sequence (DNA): TGTGCCAGCAGCCAAGCCTACAGGGTAGCGAACACCGGGGAGCTGTTTTTT.

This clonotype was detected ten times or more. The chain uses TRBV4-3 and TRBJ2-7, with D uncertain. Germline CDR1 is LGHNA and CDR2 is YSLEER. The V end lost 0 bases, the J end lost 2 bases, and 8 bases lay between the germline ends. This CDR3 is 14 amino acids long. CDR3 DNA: TGCGCCAGCAGCCAAGACGGGTCAACCTACGAGCAGTACTTC. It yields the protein CASSQDGSTYEQYF.

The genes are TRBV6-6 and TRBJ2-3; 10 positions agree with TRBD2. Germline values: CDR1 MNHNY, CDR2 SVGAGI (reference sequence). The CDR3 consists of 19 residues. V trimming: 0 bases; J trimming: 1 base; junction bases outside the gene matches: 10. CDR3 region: CASSYSFLAGAYGTDTQYF. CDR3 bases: TGTGCCAGCAGTTACTCCTTTCTAGCGGGGGCCTACGGCACAGATACGCAGTATTTT.

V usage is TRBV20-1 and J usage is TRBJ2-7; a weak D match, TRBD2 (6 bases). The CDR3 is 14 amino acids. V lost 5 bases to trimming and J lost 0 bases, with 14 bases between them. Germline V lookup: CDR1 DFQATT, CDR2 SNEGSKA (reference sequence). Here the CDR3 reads CSAPGLLSSYEQYF. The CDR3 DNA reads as TGCAGTGCTCCGGGACTGTTGAGCTCCTACGAGCAGTACTTC.

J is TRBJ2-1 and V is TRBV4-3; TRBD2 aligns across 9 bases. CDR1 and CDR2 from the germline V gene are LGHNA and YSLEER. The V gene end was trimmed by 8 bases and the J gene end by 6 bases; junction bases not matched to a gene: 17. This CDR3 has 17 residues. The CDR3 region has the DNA TGCGCCAGCTCACCGGCCTATTTAGCGGGGGATTGCAATGAGCAGTTCTTC. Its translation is CASSPAYLAGDCNEQFF.

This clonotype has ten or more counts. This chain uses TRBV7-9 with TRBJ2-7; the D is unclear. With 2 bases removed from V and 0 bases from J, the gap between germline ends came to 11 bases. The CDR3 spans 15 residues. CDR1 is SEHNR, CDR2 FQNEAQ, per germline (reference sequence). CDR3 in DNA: TGTGCCAGCAGCTTATCTCGACCCAGCTCCTACGAGCAGTACTTC. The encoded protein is CASSLSRPSSYEQYF. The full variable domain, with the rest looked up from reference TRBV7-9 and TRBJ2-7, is DTGVSQNPRHKITKRGQNVTFRCDPISEHNRLYWYRQTLGQGPEFLTYFQNEAQLEKSRLLSDRFSAERPKGSFSTLEIQRTEQGDSAMYLCASSLSRPSSYEQYFGPGTRLTVT.

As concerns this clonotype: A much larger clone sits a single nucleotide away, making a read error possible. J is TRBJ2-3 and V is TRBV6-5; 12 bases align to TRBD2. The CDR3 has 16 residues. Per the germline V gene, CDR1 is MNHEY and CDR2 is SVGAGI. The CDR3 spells CSSSGGLAGRTDTQYF. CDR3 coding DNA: TGTTCCAGCAGTGGCGGACTAGCGGGACGCACAGATACGCAGTATTTT.

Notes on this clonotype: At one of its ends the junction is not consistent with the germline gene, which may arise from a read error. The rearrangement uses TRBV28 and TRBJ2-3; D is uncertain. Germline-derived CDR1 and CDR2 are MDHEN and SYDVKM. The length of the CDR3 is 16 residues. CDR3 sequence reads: CDSTRLVRGYGDTQYF. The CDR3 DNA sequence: TGTGACAGCACCCGCCTCGTTCGAGGATACGGAGATACGCAGTATTTT.

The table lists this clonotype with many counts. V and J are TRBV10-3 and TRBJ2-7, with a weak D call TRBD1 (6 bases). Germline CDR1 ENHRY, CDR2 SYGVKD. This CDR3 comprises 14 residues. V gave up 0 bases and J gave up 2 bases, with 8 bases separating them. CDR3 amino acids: CAISESDRTYEQYF. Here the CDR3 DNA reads TGTGCCATCAGTGAGTCTGACAGGACCTACGAGCAGTACTTC.

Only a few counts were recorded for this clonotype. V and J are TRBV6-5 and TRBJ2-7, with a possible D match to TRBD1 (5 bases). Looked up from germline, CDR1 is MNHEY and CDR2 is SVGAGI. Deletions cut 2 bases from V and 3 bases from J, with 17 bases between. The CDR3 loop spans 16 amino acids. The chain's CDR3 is CASSYGAGDPLYEQYF. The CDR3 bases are TGTGCCAGCAGTTACGGGGCAGGCGACCCTCTCTACGAGCAGTACTTC.

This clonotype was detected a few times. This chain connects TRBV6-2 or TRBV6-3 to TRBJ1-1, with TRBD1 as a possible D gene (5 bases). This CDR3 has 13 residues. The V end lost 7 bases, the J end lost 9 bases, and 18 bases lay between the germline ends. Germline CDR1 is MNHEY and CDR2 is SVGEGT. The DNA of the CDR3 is TGTGCCAGCAACCCTTGGGGCAACCCACAAGCTTTCTTT. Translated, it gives CASNPWGNPQAFF.

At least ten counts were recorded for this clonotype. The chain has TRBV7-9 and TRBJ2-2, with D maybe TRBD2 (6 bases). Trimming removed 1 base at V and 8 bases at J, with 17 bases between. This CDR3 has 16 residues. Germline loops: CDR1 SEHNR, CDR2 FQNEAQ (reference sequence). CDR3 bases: TGTGCCAGCAGCTTAGAGGAGGGACTGCACCGGGGGGAGCTGTTTTTT. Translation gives CASSLEEGLHRGELFF.

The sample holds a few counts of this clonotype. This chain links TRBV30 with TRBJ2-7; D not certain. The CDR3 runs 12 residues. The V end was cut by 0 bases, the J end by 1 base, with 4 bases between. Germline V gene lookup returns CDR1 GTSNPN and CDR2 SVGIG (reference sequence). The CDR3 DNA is TGTGCCTGGAGTGTACCATCCTACGAGCAGTACTTC. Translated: CAWSVPSYEQYF.

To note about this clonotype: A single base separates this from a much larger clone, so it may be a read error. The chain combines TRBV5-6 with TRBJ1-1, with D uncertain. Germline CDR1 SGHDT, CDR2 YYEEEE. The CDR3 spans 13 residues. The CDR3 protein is CASSLVGSTEVFF. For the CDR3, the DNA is TGTGCCAGCAGCTTGGTAGGGTCCACTGAAGTTTTCTTT. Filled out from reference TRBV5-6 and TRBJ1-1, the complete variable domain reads DAGVTQSPTHLIKTRGQQVTLRCSPKSGHDTVSWYQQALGQGPQFIFQYYEEEERQRGNFPDRFSGHQFPNYSSELNVNALLLGDSALYLCASSLVGSTEVFFGQGTRLTVV.

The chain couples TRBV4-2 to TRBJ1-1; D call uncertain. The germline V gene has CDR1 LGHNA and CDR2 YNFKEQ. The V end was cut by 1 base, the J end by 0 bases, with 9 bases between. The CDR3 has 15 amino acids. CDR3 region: CASSQGYGMNTEAFF. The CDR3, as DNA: TGTGCCAGCAGCCAAGGGTACGGGATGAACACTGAAGCTTTCTTT.